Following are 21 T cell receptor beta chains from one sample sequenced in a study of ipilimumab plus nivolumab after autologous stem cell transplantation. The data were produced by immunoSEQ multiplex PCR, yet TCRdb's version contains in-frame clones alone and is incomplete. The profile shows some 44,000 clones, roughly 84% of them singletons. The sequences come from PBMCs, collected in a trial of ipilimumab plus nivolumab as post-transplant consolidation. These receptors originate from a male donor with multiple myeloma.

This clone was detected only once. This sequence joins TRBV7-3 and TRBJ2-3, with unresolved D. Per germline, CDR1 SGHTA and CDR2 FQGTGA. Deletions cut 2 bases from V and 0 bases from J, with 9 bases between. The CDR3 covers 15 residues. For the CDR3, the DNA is TGTGCCAGCAGCTTATCTAGTCTTAGCACAGATACGCAGTATTTT. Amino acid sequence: CASSLSSLSTDTQYF.

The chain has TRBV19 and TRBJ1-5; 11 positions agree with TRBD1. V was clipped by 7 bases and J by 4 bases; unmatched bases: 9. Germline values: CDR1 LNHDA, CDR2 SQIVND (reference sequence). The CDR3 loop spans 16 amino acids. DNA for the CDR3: TGTGCCAGTACCTTCAACCGGGACAGGGGGAATCAGCCCCAGCATTTT. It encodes CASTFNRDRGNQPQHF.

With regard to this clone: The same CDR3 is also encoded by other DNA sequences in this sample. In DNA, the CDR3 is TGTGCCAGCAGTTACCCAAATCGAGGGAAAGGTGAAGCTTTCTTT. Amino acid sequence: CASSYPNRGKGEAFF. V and J are TRBV6-5 and TRBJ1-1, with D unclear. Between the trimmed V and J ends, which lost 2 bases and 7 bases, there was a span of 17 bases. Germline-derived CDR1 and CDR2 are MNHEY and SVGAGI. This CDR3 region has 15 residues.

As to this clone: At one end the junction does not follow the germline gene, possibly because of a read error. The CDR3 nucleotides read TGCGCCAGCAGCCAGAGCCCCGGGTGGGCCGGCAGGGGCGCCTTC. Translation: CASSQSPGWAGRGAF. This chain links TRBV4-3 with TRBJ1-2; D is possibly TRBD1 (6 bases). From germline, CDR1 is LGHNA and CDR2 YSLEER. The CDR3 loop spans 15 amino acids.

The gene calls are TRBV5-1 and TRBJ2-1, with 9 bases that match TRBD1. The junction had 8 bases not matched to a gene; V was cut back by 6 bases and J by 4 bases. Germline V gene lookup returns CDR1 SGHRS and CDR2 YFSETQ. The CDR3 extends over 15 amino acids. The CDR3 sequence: CASTPQGALYNEQFF. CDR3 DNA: TGCGCCAGCACCCCACAGGGGGCTCTGTACAATGAGCAGTTCTTC.

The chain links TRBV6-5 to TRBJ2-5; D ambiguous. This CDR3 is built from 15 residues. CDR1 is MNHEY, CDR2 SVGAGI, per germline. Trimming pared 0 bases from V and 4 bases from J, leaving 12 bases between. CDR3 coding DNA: TGTGCCAGCAGTTACTCCGGTTGGTTGCGAGAGACCCAGTACTTC. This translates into CASSYSGWLRETQYF.

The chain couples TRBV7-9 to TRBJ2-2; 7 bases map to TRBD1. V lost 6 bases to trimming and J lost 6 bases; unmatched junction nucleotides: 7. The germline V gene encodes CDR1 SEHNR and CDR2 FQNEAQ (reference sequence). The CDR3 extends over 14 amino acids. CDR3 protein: CASRLTGAAGELFF. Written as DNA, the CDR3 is TGTGCCAGCAGGCTCACAGGGGCCGCCGGGGAGCTGTTTTTT.

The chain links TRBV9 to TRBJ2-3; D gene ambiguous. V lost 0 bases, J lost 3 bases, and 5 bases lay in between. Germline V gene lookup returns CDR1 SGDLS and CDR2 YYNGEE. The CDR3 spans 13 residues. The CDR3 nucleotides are TGTGCCAGCAGCGTAGAACTGACAGATACGCAGTATTTT. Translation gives CASSVELTDTQYF.

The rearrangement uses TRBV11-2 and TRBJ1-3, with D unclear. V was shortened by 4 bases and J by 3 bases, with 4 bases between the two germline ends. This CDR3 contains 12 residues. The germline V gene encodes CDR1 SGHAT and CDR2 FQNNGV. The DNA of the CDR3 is TGTGCCAGCAGCTCCGTTGGAAACACCATATATTTT. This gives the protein CASSSVGNTIYF.

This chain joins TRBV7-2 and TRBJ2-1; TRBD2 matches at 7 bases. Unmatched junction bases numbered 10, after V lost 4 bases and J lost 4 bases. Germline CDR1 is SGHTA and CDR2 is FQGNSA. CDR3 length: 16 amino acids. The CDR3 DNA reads TGTGCCAGCAGCTCTCGGGGAGCGGGATCTTACAATGAGCAGTTCTTC. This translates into CASSSRGAGSYNEQFF.

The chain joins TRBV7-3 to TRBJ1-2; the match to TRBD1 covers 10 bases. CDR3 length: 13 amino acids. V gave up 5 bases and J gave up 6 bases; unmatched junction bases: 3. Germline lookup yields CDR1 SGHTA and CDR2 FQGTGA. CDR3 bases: TGTGCCAGCAGCCGGGGACAGGGGAATGGCTACACCTTC. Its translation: CASSRGQGNGYTF.

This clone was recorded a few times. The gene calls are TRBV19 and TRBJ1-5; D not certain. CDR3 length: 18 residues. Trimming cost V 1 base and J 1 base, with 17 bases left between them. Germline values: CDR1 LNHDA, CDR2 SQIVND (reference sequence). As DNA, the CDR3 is TGTGCCAGTAGTATAGGGCCTATGGGGAGAGCGAGCAATCAGCCCCAGCATTTT. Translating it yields CASSIGPMGRASNQPQHF.

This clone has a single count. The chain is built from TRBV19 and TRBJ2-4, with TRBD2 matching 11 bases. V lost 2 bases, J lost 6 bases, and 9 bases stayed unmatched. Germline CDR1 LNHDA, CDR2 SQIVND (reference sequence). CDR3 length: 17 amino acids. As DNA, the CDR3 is TGTGCCAGTAGTATAATAGGAACTAGCGGGAGTGTAAACATTCAGTACTTC. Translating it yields CASSIIGTSGSVNIQYF. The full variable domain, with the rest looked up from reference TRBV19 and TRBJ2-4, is DGGITQSPKYLFRKEGQNVTLSCEQNLNHDAMYWYRQDPGQGLRLIYYSQIVNDFQKGDIAEGYSVSREKKESFPLTVTSAQKNPTAFYLCASSIIGTSGSVNIQYFGAGTRLSVL.

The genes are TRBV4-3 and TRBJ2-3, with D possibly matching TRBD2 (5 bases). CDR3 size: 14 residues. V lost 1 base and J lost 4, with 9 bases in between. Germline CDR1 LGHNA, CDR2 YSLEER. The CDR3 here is CASSQGRGSDTQYF. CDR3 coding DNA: TGCGCCAGCAGCCAAGGACGGGGATCAGATACGCAGTATTTT.

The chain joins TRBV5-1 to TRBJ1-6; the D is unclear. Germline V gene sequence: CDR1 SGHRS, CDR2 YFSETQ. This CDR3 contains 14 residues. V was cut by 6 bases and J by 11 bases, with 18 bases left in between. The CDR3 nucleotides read TGCGCCAGCAAATCCGGTGGGGTTGGTGCACCCCTCCACTTT. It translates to CASKSGGVGAPLHF.

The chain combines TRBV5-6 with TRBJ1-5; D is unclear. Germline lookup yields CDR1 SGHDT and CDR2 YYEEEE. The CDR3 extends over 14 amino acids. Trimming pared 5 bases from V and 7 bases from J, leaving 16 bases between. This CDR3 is CASRDWEGRQPQHF. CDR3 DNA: TGTGCCAGCAGGGACTGGGAAGGGCGGCAGCCCCAGCATTTT.

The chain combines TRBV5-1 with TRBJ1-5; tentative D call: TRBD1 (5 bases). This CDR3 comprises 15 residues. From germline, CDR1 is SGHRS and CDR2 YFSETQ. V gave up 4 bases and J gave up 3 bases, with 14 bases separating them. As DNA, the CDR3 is TGCGCCAGCAGCATGGGACTGGACACCAATCAGCCCCAGCATTTT. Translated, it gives CASSMGLDTNQPQHF.

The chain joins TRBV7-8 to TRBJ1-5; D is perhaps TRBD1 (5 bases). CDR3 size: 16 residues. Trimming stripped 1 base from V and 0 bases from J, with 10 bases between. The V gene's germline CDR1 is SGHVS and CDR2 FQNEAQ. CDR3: CASSLEGTASNQPQHF. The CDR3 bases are TGTGCCAGCAGCTTAGAGGGGACGGCTAGCAATCAGCCCCAGCATTTT.

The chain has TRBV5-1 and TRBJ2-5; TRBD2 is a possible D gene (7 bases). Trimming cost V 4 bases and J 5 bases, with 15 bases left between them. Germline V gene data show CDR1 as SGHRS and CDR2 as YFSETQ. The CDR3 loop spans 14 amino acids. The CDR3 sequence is CASSRVGGRETQYF. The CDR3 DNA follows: TGCGCCAGCAGCCGGGTGGGGGGGCGTGAGACCCAGTACTTC.

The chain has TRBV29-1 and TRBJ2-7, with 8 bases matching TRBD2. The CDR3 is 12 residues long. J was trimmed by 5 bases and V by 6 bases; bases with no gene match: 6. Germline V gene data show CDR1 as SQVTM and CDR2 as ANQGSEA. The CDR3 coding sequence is TGCAGCGTCACTAGCGGAGGAGACGAGCAGTACTTC. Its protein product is CSVTSGGDEQYF.

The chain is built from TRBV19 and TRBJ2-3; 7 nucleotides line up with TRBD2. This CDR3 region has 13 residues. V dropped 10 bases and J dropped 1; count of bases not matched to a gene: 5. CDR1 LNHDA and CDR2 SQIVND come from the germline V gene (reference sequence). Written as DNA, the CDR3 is TGTGCCACCCGGGGGGTTGGCACAGATACGCAGTATTTT. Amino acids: CATRGVGTDTQYF.